This T cell receptor beta chain was captured in a study of CD8+CD57+ T cells in acquired aplastic anemia. Overall study context: Reads per healthy sample averaged roughly 9.9 million (CD4+) and 11.0 million (CD8+). Findings and limits, study-wide: CD8+ Simpson's diversity in patients was not significantly different from that in controls. Patients shared around 30 CD8+ CDR3 sequences with controls.

The study profiled TCR beta VDJ and CDR3 using genomic DNA as template. TCRdb re-analysed the reads in MiXCR, keeping a single row per CDR3 protein. Of tens of thousands of distinct CDR3 sequences in the sample, approximately 72% were seen once. Per the germline V gene, CDR1 is SGHAT and CDR2 is FQDESV (reference sequence). The CDR3 consists of 19 residues. Trimming took 5 bases from V and 9 from J; bases not matched to a gene: 20. Notes on this clonotype: The antigen is not known.

The J gene is TRBJ2-1, the V gene TRBV11-1; 12 nucleotides line up with TRBD2. The sample taken for sequencing was sorted CD4+, CD8+, or CD8+CD57+ T cells (not recorded which) from PBMCs. The receptor comes from a human donor in good health, serving as a control. The CDR3 region is CASSAPPRTSGNLRVEQFF. CDR3 coding DNA: TGTGCCAGCAGCGCCCCGCCTAGGACTAGCGGGAATCTGCGGGTTGAGCAGTTCTTC.